This T cell receptor (beta chain) was found in a study of T cell clonotyping in hematopoietic cell transplantation. Blood collection times were about day -28 and days 30, 100, 180 posttransplant. The study's findings and limits: Without cell sorting, CD4 versus CD8 contributions remain unresolved. After transplant, recipient diversity fell while pathologically expanded clonotypes grew through day 180.

The data were produced by immunoSEQ multiplex PCR, yet TCRdb's version contains in-frame clones alone and is incomplete. The sample yields under 10,000 clones, around 85% seen once. As concerns this clone: The antigen remains undetermined.

The receptor was isolated from a human patient who had an allogeneic stem cell transplant, so the T cells may come from the graft donor. The donor label of this sample is uncertain. Some clones in this sample may be carry-over from other donors' samples. Sequenced here: PBMCs, sampled 180 days after allogeneic stem cell transplant.

CDR3 DNA sequence: TGTGCCAGCAGCTTATCCCTTCAAGAGACCCAGTACTTC. Translation: CASSLSLQETQYF. The rearrangement uses TRBV7-3 and TRBJ2-5, with no clear D. The CDR3 has 13 amino acids. V lost 2 bases and J lost 2, with 6 bases in between. Germline V gene lookup returns CDR1 SGHTA and CDR2 FQGTGA. The complete variable domain, with remaining parts taken from reference TRBV7-3 and TRBJ2-5, reads GAGVSQTPSNKVTEKGKYVELRCDPISGHTALYWYRQSLGQGPEFLIYFQGTGAADDSGLPNDRFFAVRPEGSVSTLKIQRTERGDSAVYLCASSLSLQETQYFGPGTRLLVL.